One T cell receptor beta chain is described in this entry. The specificity of this receptor is unknown. Base qualities are not at hand, and no much larger clone is one base apart. The data originate from a study of radiation and T cells in renal cell carcinoma (dated by TCRdb to 2020 to 2022). Background for the entire study: In total, approximately 55 samples, comprising around 25 tumors and roughly 27 peripheral blood samples, were subjected to TCR beta sequencing. The last blood draw occurred 4 weeks after radiation, at the same time as nephrectomy. In the roughly 54 samples combined, 4,016,671 unique CDR3 nucleotide sequences were found, encoding 3,000,000 or so unique CDR3 amino acid sequences. What the research found in general, with its limitations: Because no pretreatment tumor biopsies were available, whether clonotypes were present in the tumor at baseline could not be determined. Top tumor clonotypes rose in blood from baseline to 2 weeks post-radiation, then contracted by 4 weeks, suggesting transient expansion of tumor-resident clones. The single-armed trial design could not address effects of radiation dose or scheduling on the TCR repertoire. Tracking of blood repertoire dynamics stopped at more than three weeks after treatment, with no follow-up past that point.

The immunoSEQ kit was used, according to the manufacturer's recommendations, to generate TCR beta libraries from genomic DNA. For library preparation, a first multiplex PCR was performed with proprietary primers, followed by a second PCR in which unique barcodes were added, and bead cleanups were performed after each round. Each sample batch included a kit-provided positive control reaction and a negative control reaction. The final libraries were assessed on an Agilent 4200 TapeStation D1000 ScreenTape, pooled by volume, and quantified by qPCR. Sequencing ran on an Illumina NextSeq500 with a MidOutput 150-cycle cartridge, using 156 Read1 and 15 Index1 cycles with kit custom primers. The pooled library was loaded at roughly 0.92 pM with a roughly 20% PhiX control spike-in. Turning to the authors' computational methods: Vendor-processed data were analyzed in R, and a clonotype was defined as all T cells sharing the same CDR3 nucleotide sequence. For clone abundance analyses, frequencies were normalized to the 10,000 most abundant clones per sample. Before analysis, public T cell clones were removed, and these numbered fewer than five per sample on average. Tumor-enriched and baseline blood-enriched clonotypes were defined by at least a 32-fold difference in abundance between compartments. Clonotypes expanded or contracted between blood time points were identified with a beta-binomial differential abundance model. The Baroni-Urbani and Buser coefficient was used to measure tumor-blood repertoire similarity, and groups were compared with two-tailed Wilcoxon tests in R. TCRdb took over this immuneACCESS table, retaining in-frame rearrangements with V and J assigned. Such tables are incomplete; in checked studies, under half of the missing clones stem from an unresolved V gene, and the remainder is unexplained. The V and J calls and clone size were taken over from that table, and D and trimming were inferred from the DNA. A total of about 40,000 clones appear in this sample, about 82% of them only once. Together, the top ten hold 25% to 35% of the sample.

The time point label, read with the paper, signifies: blood 4 weeks post-SBRT, at nephrectomy. Explained via the paper, the treatment or condition label denotes: 15 Gy SBRT to primary tumor, nephrectomy 4 weeks later. Samples came from a clinical trial, in which primary renal cell carcinomas received 15 Gy stereotactic body radiation therapy followed by nephrectomy 4 weeks later. To follow tumor-enriched clonotypes, peripheral blood was collected serially from radiation-treated patients at baseline and again at 2 weeks and 4 weeks after SBRT. Every patient's renal cell carcinoma showed clear cell pathology. The QIAamp DNA Blood Mini Kit (Qiagen) was used to prepare genomic DNA for TCR sequencing. Samples were included in the analyses only if all quality control checks were passed. From cysteine to phenylalanine, the CDR3 is 14 amino acids long. Of the read, only the CDR3 DNA is kept; its 42 bases are in frame from base 1. The CDR1 and CDR2 encoded by the germline V gene are MGHRA and YSYEKL. V loses 0 bases, J loses 8 bases, and the germline ends lie 11 bases apart.

The sequence was obtained from a woman in her 70s with renal cell carcinoma. Sequenced material: blood, taken from a patient whose treatment included radiotherapy and nephrectomy. Here the chain combines TRBV4-1 and TRBJ1-5; the D gene identity is not certain. The nucleotides are TGCGCCAGCAGCCAAGACGGGTTGTACGAGCCCCAGCATTTT. Its amino acids are CASSQDGLYEPQHF.